A selection of T cell receptor beta chains follows, all from one sample in a study of cytomegalovirus exposure and HLA in healthy donors. Profiling relied on immunoSEQ multiplex PCR, and the TCRdb table lists in-frame clones only, not all of them. The data contain about 160,000 clones, 81% of them singletons. The sequencing sample was made of PBMCs. Receptors originate from a woman between 45 and 65 years old in good health and CMV-seronegative. CDR3s leave out the opening cysteine and the closing phenylalanine or tryptophan.

CDR3 length: 14
V gene: TRBV7-9
J gene: TRBJ2-1
CDR3 protein: ASSLDTSGGLNEQF

CDR3 length: 11
V gene: TRBV5-6
J gene: TRBJ1-2
CDR3 protein: ASSAARVYGYT

CDR3 length: 14
V gene: TRBV21-1
J gene: TRBJ2-3
CDR3 protein: ASSKEWSGITDTQY

CDR3 length: 12
V gene: TRBV29-1
J gene: TRBJ1-1
CDR3 protein: SVRSVEGNTEAF

CDR3 length: 12
V gene: TRBV7-2
J gene: TRBJ2-1
CDR3 protein: ASSSQGAINEQF

CDR3 length: 14
V gene: TRBV21-1
J gene: TRBJ2-3
CDR3 protein: ASSKHDRGDTDTQY

CDR3 length: 11
V gene: TRBV9
J gene: TRBJ1-4
CDR3 protein: ASSVRQGEKLF

CDR3 length: 12
V gene: TRBV5-6
J gene: TRBJ2-7
CDR3 protein: ASSLGRSSYEQY

CDR3 length: 13
V gene: TRBV5-8
J gene: TRBJ2-2
CDR3 protein: ASRTEDRNTGELF

CDR3 length: 12
V gene: TRBV7-9
J gene: TRBJ2-7
CDR3 protein: ASSLEGALYEQY

CDR3 length: 11
V gene: TRBV6-1
J gene: TRBJ2-7
CDR3 protein: ASRQGLNSEQY

CDR3 length: 13
V gene: TRBV7-9
J gene: TRBJ2-2
CDR3 protein: ASSPRDRDTGELF

CDR3 length: 13
V gene: TRBV27
J gene: TRBJ2-1
CDR3 protein: ASTSPGTGNTEQF

CDR3 length: 12
V gene: TRBV2
J gene: TRBJ2-7
CDR3 protein: ASSERDISYEQY

CDR3 length: 13
V gene: TRBV6-5
J gene: TRBJ1-5
CDR3 protein: ASSRQPTGGQPQH

CDR3 length: 14
V gene: TRBV4-1
J gene: TRBJ1-4
CDR3 protein: ASSQGWTATNEKLF

CDR3 length: 12
V gene: TRBV7-2
J gene: TRBJ1-6
CDR3 protein: ASSLRQGNSPLH

CDR3 length: 14
V gene: TRBV27
J gene: TRBJ1-1
CDR3 protein: ASSPRRGQMNTEAF

CDR3 length: 14
V gene: TRBV19
J gene: TRBJ1-1
CDR3 protein: ASSIFRDSWNTEAF

CDR3 length: 13
V gene: TRBV28
J gene: TRBJ2-5
CDR3 protein: ASSPGTLYQETQY

CDR3 length: 12
V gene: TRBV7-9
J gene: TRBJ2-7
CDR3 protein: SSSRTGIEGEQY

CDR3 length: 11
V gene: TRBV21-1
J gene: TRBJ1-1
CDR3 protein: ASVGQEYTEAF

CDR3 length: 14
V gene: TRBV28
J gene: TRBJ2-3
CDR3 protein: ASSPLPRDNTDTQY

CDR3 length: 16
V gene: TRBV4-1
J gene: TRBJ2-2
CDR3 protein: ASSQVRGGQGAAGELF

CDR3 length: 13
V gene: TRBV5-6
J gene: TRBJ1-2
CDR3 protein: ASSLVGQGLYGYT

CDR3 length: 11
V gene: TRBV9
J gene: TRBJ2-7
CDR3 protein: ASSVGTSYEQY

CDR3 length: 12
V gene: TRBV4-3
J gene: TRBJ1-2
CDR3 protein: ASSQDLGPEGRT

CDR3 length: 12
V gene: TRBV28
J gene: TRBJ1-5
CDR3 protein: ASTVIRGRQPQH

CDR3 length: 15
V gene: TRBV5-6
J gene: TRBJ1-2
CDR3 protein: ASSFRQGAYSNYGYT

CDR3 length: 12
V gene: TRBV28
J gene: TRBJ1-1
CDR3 protein: ASSLNSENTEAF

CDR3 length: 13
V gene: TRBV7-2
J gene: TRBJ2-7
CDR3 protein: ASSFGAGSGYEQY

CDR3 length: 13
V gene: TRBV7-9
J gene: TRBJ2-2
CDR3 protein: SSSLDGARTGELF

CDR3 length: 14
V gene: TRBV5-1
J gene: TRBJ2-7
CDR3 protein: ASSLAPGYSPYEQY

CDR3 length: 11
V gene: TRBV29-1
J gene: TRBJ2-7
CDR3 protein: SVDSQGSYEQY

CDR3 length: 10
V gene: TRBV7-9
J gene: TRBJ1-1
CDR3 protein: SSSFDGPEAF

CDR3 length: 18
V gene: TRBV6-7
J gene: TRBJ1-2
CDR3 protein: ASRPPGQGLLLFLEWGYT

CDR3 length: 10
V gene: TRBV7-2
J gene: TRBJ1-1
CDR3 protein: ASSLNKGLAF

CDR3 length: 11
V gene: TRBV7-8
J gene: TRBJ2-1
CDR3 protein: ASSLSLFSEQF

CDR3 length: 14
V gene: TRBV5-6
J gene: TRBJ1-1
CDR3 protein: ASSLGFGGVNTEAF

CDR3 length: 11
V gene: TRBV5-4
J gene: TRBJ2-3
CDR3 protein: ASSFQGTDTQY

CDR3 length: 12
V gene: TRBV18
J gene: TRBJ2-1
CDR3 protein: ASSPETGGYEQF

CDR3 length: 12
V gene: TRBV9
J gene: TRBJ2-7
CDR3 protein: ASSAGVRRDEQY

CDR3 length: 13
V gene: TRBV9
J gene: TRBJ2-1
CDR3 protein: ASSPGTRGSGEQF

CDR3 length: 12
V gene: TRBV7-3
J gene: TRBJ2-3
CDR3 protein: ASSKGASTDTQY

CDR3 length: 13
V gene: TRBV7-9
J gene: TRBJ2-5
CDR3 protein: ASSLSRGAQETQY

CDR3 length: 14
V gene: TRBV7-9
J gene: TRBJ2-3
CDR3 protein: ASSLSAGGTTDTQY

CDR3 length: 17
V gene: TRBV11-2
J gene: TRBJ1-6
CDR3 protein: ASSFGPRRPSSYNSPLH

CDR3 length: 14
V gene: TRBV28
J gene: TRBJ2-7
CDR3 protein: ASSPSGKGGTYEQY

CDR3 length: 13
V gene: TRBV19
J gene: TRBJ1-5
CDR3 protein: ASSIGTHSNQPQH